The sequence of this TCR beta chain was determined in a study of blood T cell repertoires in COVID-19. Across the study: COVID-19 samples from acute and convalescent phases originated in the United States, Italy and Spain. The analysed material was cDNA or gDNA that came from T cells, B-cell-depleted T cells, or PBMCs.

As originally analysed: Reference gene primer amplification gave estimated nucleated cell counts. Profiled with immunoSEQ multiplex PCR; TCRdb holds only in-frame clones, not every one. That table furnishes V, J and clone size, whereas the DNA furnished D and trimming. The sample has around 90,000 clones; over 75% are singletons. This receptor was identified in a human donor in a cohort sampled during active COVID-19. Sequencing used peripheral blood.

CDR3 sequence (DNA): TGTGCCAGTAGTATAACCCCCACGACCGCGGCGGGAAAACTGTTTTTT. It specifies CASSITPTTAAGKLFF. The rearrangement links TRBV19 to TRBJ1-4; the D is unclear. The CDR3 sequence is 16 residues long. V was pared by 2 bases and J by 10 bases, with 20 bases between. Germline V gene data show CDR1 as LNHDA and CDR2 as SQIVND (reference sequence).